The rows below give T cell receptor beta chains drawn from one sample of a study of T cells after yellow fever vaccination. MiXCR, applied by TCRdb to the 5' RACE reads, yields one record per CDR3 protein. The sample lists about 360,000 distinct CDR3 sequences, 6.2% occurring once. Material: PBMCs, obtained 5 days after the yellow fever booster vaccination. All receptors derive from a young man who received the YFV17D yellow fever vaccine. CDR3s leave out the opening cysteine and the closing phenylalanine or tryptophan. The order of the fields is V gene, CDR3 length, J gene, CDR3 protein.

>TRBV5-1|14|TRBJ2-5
ASSLVGGQLPETQY
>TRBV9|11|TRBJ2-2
ASSVGGTGELF
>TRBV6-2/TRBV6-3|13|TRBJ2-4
ASSQRSGRTNIQY
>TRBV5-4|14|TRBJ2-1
ASSSGRDRSNNEQF
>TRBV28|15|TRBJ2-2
ASSGRSGRANTGELF
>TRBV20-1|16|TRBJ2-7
SARDFGVRGAFVYEQY
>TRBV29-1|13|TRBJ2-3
SVLLGGQHTDTQY
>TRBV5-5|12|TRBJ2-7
ASSPHRGPYEQY
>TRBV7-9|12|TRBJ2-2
ASRGGVAPGELF
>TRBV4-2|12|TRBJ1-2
ASSQSGTDYGYT
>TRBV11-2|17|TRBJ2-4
ASSFSGTSGIGTKNIQY
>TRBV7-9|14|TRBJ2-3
ASSSLRDIFTDTQY
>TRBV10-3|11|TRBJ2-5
AISERAGETQY
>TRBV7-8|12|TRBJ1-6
ASSFREGEETLH
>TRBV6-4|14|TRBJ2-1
ASTLIGTSGYNEQF
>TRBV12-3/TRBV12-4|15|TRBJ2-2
TCSPPIRGRNTGELF
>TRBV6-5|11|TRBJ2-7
ASSYGRNYEQY
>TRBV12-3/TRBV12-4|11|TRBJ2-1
ASSFGQGGEQF
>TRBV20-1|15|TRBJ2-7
CARARRTSGSINEQY
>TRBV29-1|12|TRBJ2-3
SVSAGTGGDTQY
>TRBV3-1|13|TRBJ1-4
ATSHPGTGNEKLF
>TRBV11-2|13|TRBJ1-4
ASSPLWRNNEKLF
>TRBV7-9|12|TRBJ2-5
ASSRRSVAETQY
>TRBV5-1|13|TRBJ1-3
ASSLTGQGANTIY
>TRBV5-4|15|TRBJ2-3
ASSSGGTSGHTDTQY
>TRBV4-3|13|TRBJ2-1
ASSQGTSRYNEQF
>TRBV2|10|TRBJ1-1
ASKIQDTEAF
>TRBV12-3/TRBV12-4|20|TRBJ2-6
ASSFSSQVFGGRDSGANVLT
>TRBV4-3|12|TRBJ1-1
ASSQNRERTEAF
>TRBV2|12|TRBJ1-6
ASTLQPLNSPLH
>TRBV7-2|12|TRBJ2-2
ASSAGQGAGELF
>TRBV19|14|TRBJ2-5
ASSGRLAGDQETQY
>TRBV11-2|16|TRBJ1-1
ASSLWFGRPRPDTEAF
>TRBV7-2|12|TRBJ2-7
ASSLGTQRYEQY
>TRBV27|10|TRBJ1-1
ASLGVNTEAF